This TCR beta chain was recorded in a study of T cell responses to AZD1222 COVID-19 vaccine. Notes on the study in general: Donors were largely white British and mainly female; clonal diversity was possibly underestimated.

Germline loops: CDR1 SEHNR, CDR2 FQNEAQ (reference sequence). V was clipped by 5 bases and J by 3 bases, with 11 bases between them. The CDR3 is 14 amino acids. About this clone itself: What it binds is not known.

This table comes from immunoSEQ multiplex PCR, and its TCRdb copy is limited to in-frame clones, with some not included. The profile shows about 100,000 clones, about nine tenths of them singletons. The chain combines TRBV7-9 with TRBJ1-5; D not certain. Sequenced material: peripheral blood, taken on day 0 of AZD1222 vaccination. The TCR sequence derives from an adult in good health. CDR3 bases: TGTGCCAGCAGCCCGGAGGGCCTCAATCAGCCCCAGCATTTT. Translation gives CASSPEGLNQPQHF.